A single sample gave rise to the 8 T cell receptor beta chains below, sequenced in a study of identical twins. TCRdb re-analysed the 5' RACE reads in MiXCR, keeping a single row per CDR3 protein. This sample carries about 690,000 distinct CDR3 sequences, 21% of them seen once, and the ten largest clones take 4% to 5.5%. The same specimen was also included in a second study, on T cells expressing NK-cell markers.

The sequenced sample consisted of PBMCs. The receptors derive from a young woman in good health.

The sample holds a few counts of this clonotype. The chain carries TRBV7-9 and TRBJ2-3; no reliable D call. The CDR3 is 14 residues long. Germline CDR1 SEHNR, CDR2 FQNEAQ (reference sequence). V lost 2 bases and J 2 bases, leaving 8 bases between the germline ends. The CDR3 nucleotides read TGTGCCAGCAGCTTACAACAGATCACAGATACGCAGTATTTT. As protein: CASSLQQITDTQYF.

This chain joins TRBV9 and TRBJ2-7, with D unresolved. The CDR3 sequence is 14 residues long. Trimming shortened V by 0 bases and J by 0 bases, and 7 bases separated the two germline ends. Germline V gene sequence: CDR1 SGDLS, CDR2 YYNGEE. The CDR3 DNA reads TGTGCCAGCAGCGTAGCTGGGTTCTCCTACGAGCAGTACTTC. Protein: CASSVAGFSYEQYF.

In this sample, this clonotype turned up a few times. The V gene is TRBV5-5, the J gene TRBJ2-3; a weak D match, TRBD2 (6 bases). V lost 4 bases and J 6 bases, leaving 15 bases between the germline ends. Looked up from germline, CDR1 is SGHKS and CDR2 is YYEKEE (reference sequence). The CDR3 loop spans 14 amino acids. The CDR3 sequence: CASSRGPGRDTQYF. DNA for the CDR3: TGTGCCAGCAGCCGGGGACCGGGGAGGGATACGCAGTATTTT. Drawing the rest from reference TRBV5-5 and TRBJ2-3, the complete variable domain is DAGVTQSPTHLIKTRGQQVTLRCSPISGHKSVSWYQQVLGQGPQFIFQYYEKEERGRGNFPDRFSARQFPNYSSELNVNALLLGDSALYLCASSRGPGRDTQYFGPGTRLTVL.

The V call is TRBV6-1, the J call TRBJ2-7, with 8 bases aligning to TRBD2. This CDR3 is 16 amino acids long. CDR1 is MNHNS and CDR2 is SASEGT in the germline V gene. Trimming took 6 bases from V and 0 from J; bases not matched to a gene: 10. CDR3: CASSQSNAGGSYEQYF. The CDR3 coding sequence is TGTGCCAGCAGCCAATCTAACGCGGGAGGCTCCTACGAGCAGTACTTC.

The rearrangement joins TRBV11-2 to TRBJ2-5; a weak D match, TRBD1 (5 bases). The V gene's germline CDR1 is SGHAT and CDR2 FQNNGV. V was clipped by 5 bases and J by 5 bases, with 15 bases between them. The CDR3 is 14 residues long. The CDR3 DNA sequence: TGTGCCAGCAGCAAAGAGGCAGGGTACGAGACCCAGTACTTC. Translation gives CASSKEAGYETQYF.

V is TRBV10-3 and J is TRBJ2-7, with 7 nucleotides matching TRBD1. Trimming took 5 bases from V and 2 from J; bases not matched to a gene: 6. Germline CDR1 and CDR2: ENHRY and SYGVKD. CDR3 size: 14 residues. CDR3 region: CAISQDRWAYEQYF. CDR3 bases: TGTGCCATCAGTCAGGACAGGTGGGCCTACGAGCAGTACTTC.

In DNA form, the CDR3 reads TGTGCCAGCAGTTTTTGGACCGAGCAGTACTTC. Protein product: CASSFWTEQYF. J is TRBJ2-7 and V is TRBV12-3 or TRBV12-4; D remains ambiguous. The CDR3 covers 11 residues. Trimming removed 3 bases from V and 6 bases from J, with 6 bases in between.

The chain is built from TRBV20-1 and TRBJ1-1; D call uncertain. The CDR3 has 11 amino acids. Germline lookup yields CDR1 DFQATT and CDR2 SNEGSKA (reference sequence). The CDR3 loop is CSFRLNTEAFF. DNA for the CDR3: TGCAGCTTCCGGTTGAACACTGAAGCTTTCTTT.